The 11 T cell receptor beta chains given below trace back to one sample, sequenced in a study of post-analysis software for immune sequencing data. Their cognate antigens are unknown. Unique molecular identifiers tagged the TCR beta cDNA libraries. TCRdb redid the calling of the PCR reads with MiXCR, one entry per CDR3 protein. The data show some 500,000 distinct CDR3 sequences, under 55% seen once. Study-wide results and limits: Included in a set of five TRBV segments more frequent in patients than controls were TRBV5-6, TRBV5-1 and TRBV20-1.

Sequences were obtained from blood. Source of these receptors: a girl aged 5-17 years with multiple sclerosis.

The V gene is TRBV3-1, the J gene TRBJ2-7; perhaps TRBD2 as D (5 bases). V lost 2 bases and J 2 bases, leaving 16 bases between the germline ends. The CDR3 spans 16 residues. CDR1 and CDR2 (germline): LGHDT, YNNKEL (reference sequence). CDR3 region: CASSQLIPPEAYEQYF. The CDR3, as DNA: TGTGCCAGCAGCCAACTCATCCCCCCGGAGGCCTACGAGCAGTACTTC.

The rearrangement uses TRBV7-6 and TRBJ2-7, with TRBD2 matching 7 bases. After removal of 10 bases from V and 5 bases from J, the junction contained 14 bases not matched to a gene. Germline V lookup: CDR1 SGHVS, CDR2 FNYEAQ. The CDR3 covers 14 residues. The CDR3 DNA follows: TGTGCCATTCTCCAGGGACTACCTTTTGACGAGCAGTACTTC. It specifies CAILQGLPFDEQYF.

The CDR3 sequence: CASSAGTSGSSYTQYF. In DNA form, the CDR3 reads TGTGCCAGCAGCGCTGGGACTAGCGGGAGTTCATATACGCAGTATTTT. The chain links TRBV7-9 to TRBJ2-3; 14 bases fit TRBD2. Germline loops: CDR1 SEHNR, CDR2 FQNEAQ (reference sequence). There are 16 residues in the CDR3. The trim removed 5 bases at V and 7 bases at J, leaving 8 bases unmatched. Full variable domain (outside the CDR3, taken from reference TRBV7-9 and TRBJ2-3): DTGVSQNPRHKITKRGQNVTFRCDPISEHNRLYWYRQTLGQGPEFLTYFQNEAQLEKSRLLSDRFSAERPKGSFSTLEIQRTEQGDSAMYLCASSAGTSGSSYTQYFGPGTRLTVL.

The rearrangement joins TRBV20-1 to TRBJ2-1, with D maybe TRBD2 (6 bases). The germline V gene encodes CDR1 DFQATT and CDR2 SNEGSKA (reference sequence). The CDR3 loop spans 14 amino acids. Trimming shortened V by 3 bases and J by 8 bases, and 17 bases separated the two germline ends. The CDR3 loop is CSASRPSEWDEQFF. In DNA, the CDR3 is TGCAGTGCTAGTCGTCCTAGCGAATGGGATGAGCAGTTCTTC.

CDR3 sequence (DNA): TGTGCCAGCAGGAGGGGAGCTACAGGGATTGGGAACACAGATACGCAGTATTTT. Translated, it gives CASRRGATGIGNTDTQYF. The chain uses TRBV2 and TRBJ2-3, with TRBD1 as a possible D gene (6 bases). The CDR3 spans 18 residues. Germline lookup yields CDR1 SNHLY and CDR2 FYNNEI. V lost 6 bases to trimming and J lost 2 bases, with 24 bases between them.

This clonotype has only a few counts. The V and J genes are TRBV18 and TRBJ2-7, with unresolved D. Germline V gene sequence: CDR1 KGHSH, CDR2 LQKENI. The CDR3 has 13 amino acids. Trimming took off 3 bases at V and 5 bases at J, with 11 bases between the two ends. The CDR3 bases are TGTGCCAGCTCACCGGGCCCCAACCACGAGCAGTACTTC. Translated: CASSPGPNHEQYF.

The chain uses TRBV7-9 and TRBJ2-1, with 12 bases lining up with TRBD2. The CDR3 loop spans 18 amino acids. V lost 4 bases to trimming and J lost 0 bases; unmatched junction nucleotides: 7. Germline V lookup: CDR1 SEHNR, CDR2 FQNEAQ (reference sequence). The CDR3 loop reads CASSWASGRVGSYNEQFF. The CDR3 DNA reads as TGTGCCAGCAGCTGGGCTAGCGGGAGGGTGGGCTCCTACAATGAGCAGTTCTTC.

Ten or more counts support this clonotype. The rearrangement joins TRBV5-1 to TRBJ1-2; no definite D call. The CDR3 has 13 residues. The germline gives CDR1 SGHRS, CDR2 YFSETQ. V lost 0 bases and J lost 4, with 7 bases in between. CDR3 sequence (DNA): TGCGCCAGCAGCTTGGTGGGAACCTATGGCTACACCTTC. It specifies CASSLVGTYGYTF.

The rearrangement joins TRBV20-1 to TRBJ2-1, with D possibly matching TRBD2 (5 bases). Germline values: CDR1 DFQATT, CDR2 SNEGSKA (reference sequence). The CDR3 sequence is 12 residues long. The CDR3 loop is CSYTGTYNEQFF. The CDR3 nucleotides are TGCAGCTATACCGGGACCTACAATGAGCAGTTCTTC.

This chain links TRBV7-3 with TRBJ2-2; 8 bases line up with TRBD1. V shed 0 bases, J shed 8 bases, and the junction held 5 bases outside the gene matches. Per germline, CDR1 SGHTA and CDR2 FQGTGA. This CDR3 is built from 15 residues. CDR3 DNA: TGTGCCAGCAGCTTAACCCAGGGGGCATCGGGGGAGCTGTTTTTT. This gives the protein CASSLTQGASGELFF.

This chain joins TRBV28 and TRBJ2-1, with no clear D. The CDR3 is made up of 15 amino acids. Germline V lookup: CDR1 MDHEN, CDR2 SYDVKM. Trimming stripped 2 bases from V and 5 bases from J, with 13 bases between. The CDR3 loop is CASSLLRTVDNEQFF. CDR3 coding DNA: TGTGCCAGCAGTTTACTGAGAACCGTGGACAATGAGCAGTTCTTC.